This entry features one T cell receptor beta chain sequence. Libraries were prepared by immunoSEQ multiplex PCR; TCRdb keeps only in-frame clonotypes and omits some of them. The table shows about 120,000 clones, with approximately 89% occurring only once. The data belong to a study of OX40 agonist ivuxolimab in advanced cancers. CDR3 length equals 16 residues. Germline values: CDR1 LNHNV, CDR2 YYDKDF (reference sequence). V lost 2 bases to trimming and J lost 1 base; unmatched junction nucleotides: 5. The starting material was CD4+ or CD8+ T cells sorted from blood, obtained in a trial of the OX40 agonist ivuxolimab. The receptor comes from an adult with an advanced solid tumor such as melanoma, head and neck, liver or kidney cancer. The V and J genes are TRBV15 and TRBJ2-1; 7 positions match TRBD2. DNA of the CDR3: TGTGCCACCAGCAGAAAAATAGCGGGTTCCTACAATGAGCAGTTCTTC. This translates into CATSRKIAGSYNEQFF.